This T cell receptor beta chain was identified during a study of blood T cell repertoires in COVID-19. Study as a whole: Material from acute and convalescent COVID-19 was sourced from the United States, Italy and Spain.

This CDR3 is built from 17 residues. With V trimmed by 0 bases and J by 2 bases, 7 bases remained unmatched. Germline lookup yields CDR1 SGDLS and CDR2 YYNGEE. As handled by the study authors: For nucleated cells, counts were estimated from reference gene primer amplification. Produced via immunoSEQ multiplex PCR; TCRdb's table is partial and in-frame only. The DNA gave D and trimming, while V, J and clone size come from that table. The repertoire holds 150,000 to 200,000 clones, with roughly 90% as singletons. Only a few counts were recorded for this clone. This TCR came from a man in his sixties with active or convalescent COVID-19. Sequencing was done on a sample of peripheral blood. This chain links TRBV9 with TRBJ2-7, with 11 positions matching TRBD1. CDR3 DNA sequence: TGTGCCAGCAGCGTAGCCTCCGGGACAGGGGGACCCTACGAGCAGTACTTC. As protein: CASSVASGTGGPYEQYF.